This entry concerns a single T cell receptor (beta chain). Germline CDR1 reads SGHTA; CDR2 reads FQGTGA. V gave up 5 bases and J gave up 5 bases; unmatched junction bases: 9. CDR3 length: 15 residues. Clones were sequenced by immunoSEQ multiplex PCR, and TCRdb holds only the in-frame ones, with some missing. The sample has more than 85,000 clones, about 89% seen once. The sample belongs to a study of T cell responses to AZD1222 COVID-19 vaccine. The sequence was obtained from an adult in good health. The starting material was peripheral blood, obtained on day 0 of AZD1222 vaccination. This chain links TRBV7-3 with TRBJ1-1; 9 bases are a match to TRBD1. The CDR3 region is CASSPGQGKGTEAFF. CDR3 nucleotide sequence: TGTGCCAGCAGCCCGGGACAGGGAAAAGGAACTGAAGCTTTCTTT.